The rows below give T cell receptor beta chains drawn from one sample of a study of blood T cell repertoires in COVID-19. Sequenced by immunoSEQ multiplex PCR; TCRdb stores in-frame clones only, minus some. The sample carries a few hundred thousand clones, 90% recorded once. The sample taken for sequencing was peripheral blood. Receptor source: a woman aged 40 to 55 with COVID-19, enrolled during active disease. Both conserved end residues are part of each CDR3. A D gene is named only where the DNA matches it firmly. Size values are once, few and many counts, or a class for expanded clones, and some rows have none.

CDR3 protein | CDR3 DNA | J gene | clone size | D gene | V gene
CASSFGGAGAGNTIYF | TGTGCCAGCAGCTTCGGGGGGGCAGGTGCTGGAAACACCATATATTTT | TRBJ1-3 | - | - | TRBV5-4
CATGTSDLHEQFF | TGTGCCACCGGGACTAGCGACCTCCATGAGCAGTTCTTC | TRBJ2-1 | - | TRBD2 | TRBV24-1
CASSFLAQLEQYF | TGTGCCAGCAGTTTTTTGGCACAGTTAGAGCAGTACTTC | TRBJ2-7 | once | - | TRBV12-3/TRBV12-4
CSANPRSSYNEQFF | TGCAGCGCGAACCCACGTAGCTCCTACAATGAGCAGTTCTTC | TRBJ2-1 | - | - | TRBV29-1
CASSSYRGQDEQFF | TGTGCCAGCAGCTCCTACAGGGGGCAGGATGAGCAGTTCTTC | TRBJ2-1 | - | TRBD1 | TRBV5-6
CASSLEGDRAGNTIYF | TGTGCCAGCAGCTTAGAAGGTGACAGGGCTGGAAACACCATATATTTT | TRBJ1-3 | - | TRBD1 | TRBV11-2
CASSLAPSGRGGETQYF | TGCGCCAGCAGCTTGGCTCCTAGCGGGAGGGGCGGGGAGACCCAGTACTTC | TRBJ2-5 | - | TRBD2 | TRBV5-1
CASSSGTGVPQETQYF | TGTGCCAGCAGTTCCGGGACAGGGGTCCCCCAGGAGACCCAGTACTTC | TRBJ2-5 | - | TRBD1 | TRBV28
CASSVAGQEINEQFF | TGTGCCAGCAGCGTAGCAGGACAGGAGATCAATGAGCAGTTCTTC | TRBJ2-1 | once | TRBD1 | TRBV9
CASSFPRGGTQYF | TGTGCCAGCAGCTTCCCCCGGGGGGGGACCCAGTACTTC | TRBJ2-5 | - | TRBD2 | TRBV7-9
CASSFSRDRGADTQYF | TGTGCCAGCAGTTTCAGCCGGGACAGGGGCGCAGATACGCAGTATTTT | TRBJ2-3 | - | TRBD1 | TRBV6-2/TRBV6-3
CASTYGTDNQPQHF | TGTGCCAGCACCTACGGGACAGACAATCAGCCCCAGCATTTT | TRBJ1-5 | - | TRBD1 | TRBV2
CASSPAPGLRAGNTIYF | TGTGCCAGCAGCCCGGCCCCAGGACTGAGGGCTGGAAACACCATATATTTT | TRBJ1-3 | - | - | TRBV5-5
CASSMSGRDNQPQHF | TGTGCCAGTAGTATGTCGGGCAGGGATAATCAGCCCCAGCATTTT | TRBJ1-5 | - | - | TRBV19
CATSRRRGFGETQYF | TGTGCCACCAGCAGACGGCGGGGCTTCGGAGAGACCCAGTACTTC | TRBJ2-5 | - | - | TRBV15
CASSQEGTEDGYTF | TGCGCCAGCAGCCAAGAAGGGACAGAAGATGGCTACACCTTC | TRBJ1-2 | - | TRBD1 | TRBV4-1
CASRGSGVGGEKLFF | TGTGCCAGCAGGGGATCAGGGGTTGGGGGTGAAAAACTGTTTTTT | TRBJ1-4 | - | - | TRBV2
CASSLALGTDTQYF | TGTGCTAGCAGCTTAGCGCTAGGCACAGATACGCAGTATTTT | TRBJ2-3 | - | - | TRBV7-7
CAISENEYNEQFF | TGTGCCATCAGTGAGAATGAGTACAATGAGCAGTTCTTC | TRBJ2-1 | - | - | TRBV10-3
CASSTQTGGFGYTF | TGTGCCAGCAGCACCCAGACAGGGGGCTTTGGCTACACCTTC | TRBJ1-2 | - | TRBD1 | TRBV7-9
CASSLPGTGSYEQYF | TGTGCCAGCAGCTTACCTGGGACAGGATCCTACGAGCAGTACTTC | TRBJ2-7 | - | TRBD1 | TRBV13
CASSLVPEVGTEAFF | TGTGCCAGCAGCTTAGTTCCAGAGGTCGGAACTGAAGCTTTCTTT | TRBJ1-1 | - | - | TRBV7-2
CSVGGLTNYNEQFF | TGCAGCGTTGGTGGACTGACGAACTACAATGAGCAGTTCTTC | TRBJ2-1 | - | - | TRBV29-1
CAWSGQSHTEAFF | TGTGCCTGGAGTGGACAATCGCACACTGAAGCTTTCTTT | TRBJ1-1 | - | - | TRBV30
CASRGTSRDEQFF | TGTGCCAGCAGAGGGACTAGCAGAGATGAGCAGTTCTTC | TRBJ2-1 | - | TRBD2 | TRBV9
CASSLVGGQGGGYTF | TGTGCCAGCAGCTTAGTGGGGGGACAGGGAGGTGGCTACACCTTC | TRBJ1-2 | few | TRBD1 | TRBV7-9
CASSVGLYEQFF | TGTGCCAGCAGCGTAGGTCTGTATGAGCAGTTCTTC | TRBJ2-1 | once | - | TRBV9
CASRVDQTGKNGYTF | TGTGCCAGCAGGGTCGACCAGACAGGGAAGAATGGCTACACCTTC | TRBJ1-2 | few | TRBD1 | TRBV6-5
CSAPFYGYTF | TGCAGTGCTCCCTTCTATGGCTACACCTTC | TRBJ1-2 | few | - | TRBV20-1
CASSLRLAGYDTQYF | TGTGCCAGCAGCTTGAGGCTAGCGGGATATGATACGCAGTATTTT | TRBJ2-3 | - | TRBD2 | TRBV11-2
CASSSGITGGYGYTF | TGTGCCAGCAGCTCCGGTATTACAGGGGGCTATGGCTACACCTTC | TRBJ1-2 | - | TRBD1 | TRBV4-2
CATSRVIGTMNNEQFF | TGTGCCACCAGCAGAGTGATCGGGACAATGAACAATGAGCAGTTCTTC | TRBJ2-1 | medium-sized | - | TRBV15
CAIEGLAYEQYF | TGTGCCATCGAAGGACTTGCCTACGAGCAGTACTTC | TRBJ2-7 | - | - | TRBV28
CASRQGGAGGQPQHF | TGTGCCAGCAGGCAAGGGGGCGCGGGGGGACAGCCCCAGCATTTT | TRBJ1-5 | - | TRBD1 | TRBV27
CASPTGNYGYTF | TGTGCCAGCCCTACGGGTAACTATGGCTACACCTTC | TRBJ1-2 | once | - | TRBV7-9
CASSLASGGRTGELFF | TGTGCCAGCAGCTTAGCAAGCGGCGGGAGAACCGGGGAGCTGTTTTTT | TRBJ2-2 | - | TRBD2 | TRBV7-8
CSASDTGGRETQYF | TGCAGTGCTAGTGATACAGGGGGCCGGGAGACCCAGTACTTC | TRBJ2-5 | - | TRBD1 | TRBV20-1
CASSVEMLAGVYEQYF | TGTGCCAGCAGCGTAGAAATGCTAGCGGGAGTCTACGAGCAGTACTTC | TRBJ2-7 | once | TRBD2 | TRBV9
CASSLEPGGETQYF | TGTGCCAGCAGCTTAGAGCCGGGAGGAGAGACCCAGTACTTC | TRBJ2-5 | - | TRBD2 | TRBV7-6
CAWSEIGAFYNSPLHF | TGTGCCTGGAGTGAGATAGGGGCCTTCTATAATTCACCCCTCCACTTT | TRBJ1-6 | - | - | TRBV30
CSVRTGLNTGELFF | TGCAGCGTTCGGACAGGCCTTAACACCGGGGAGCTGTTTTTT | TRBJ2-2 | once | TRBD1 | TRBV29-1
CASSDRVEQFF | TGTGCCAGCAGCGACAGGGTTGAGCAGTTCTTC | TRBJ2-1 | - | TRBD1 | TRBV6-2/TRBV6-3
CASSQKVSRDSRRTGELFF | TGTGCCAGCAGCCAAAAAGTGTCCCGGGACAGCAGGCGTACCGGGGAGCTGTTTTTT | TRBJ2-2 | - | TRBD1 | TRBV7-3
CASSSVVSNTIYF | TGTGCCAGCAGTTCCGTCGTCTCAAACACCATATATTTT | TRBJ1-3 | - | - | TRBV28
CASSLTGLEDTEAFF | TGCGCCAGCAGCTTAACAGGGTTGGAAGACACTGAAGCTTTCTTT | TRBJ1-1 | - | - | TRBV5-1
CASSLLEGFTEAFF | TGTGCCAGCAGCCTATTGGAGGGTTTCACTGAAGCTTTCTTT | TRBJ1-1 | - | - | TRBV9
CASSLGGLVNTGELFF | TGTGCCAGCAGCTTAGGGGGACTCGTCAACACCGGGGAGCTGTTTTTT | TRBJ2-2 | - | - | TRBV7-3
CASSTDRSSQPQHF | TGTGCCAGCAGTACCGACAGGTCCAGCCAGCCCCAGCATTTT | TRBJ1-5 | - | - | TRBV6-5
CASSLGGGGQPQHF | TGTGCCAGCAGTTTAGGGGGAGGGGGTCAGCCCCAGCATTTT | TRBJ1-5 | - | - | TRBV28
CASSNLGSSSSGNTIYF | TGTGCCAGCTCAAACCTGGGCAGTTCGAGCTCTGGAAACACCATATATTTT | TRBJ1-3 | - | - | TRBV18
CASSERDLHTGELFF | TGTGCCAGCAGCGAGCGGGACCTTCACACCGGGGAGCTGTTTTTT | TRBJ2-2 | once | TRBD2 | TRBV28
CATSDSSGVQPQHF | TGTGCCACCAGTGATAGTTCGGGAGTTCAGCCCCAGCATTTT | TRBJ1-5 | - | - | TRBV24-1
CASSIDLGGSTEAFF | TGTGCCAGTAGTATAGATCTCGGGGGGAGTACTGAAGCTTTCTTT | TRBJ1-1 | - | - | TRBV19
CASSQRQGAPTEQFF | TGTGCCAGCAGCCAAAGACAGGGGGCTCCGACGGAGCAGTTCTTC | TRBJ2-1 | - | TRBD1 | TRBV3-1/TRBV3-2
CASLTGYSNQPQHF | TGTGCCAGCCTCACGGGATATAGCAATCAGCCCCAGCATTTT | TRBJ1-5 | - | - | TRBV6-6
CASSSLRGPNTEAFF | TGTGCCAGCAGTTCCCTCCGTGGGCCGAACACTGAAGCTTTCTTT | TRBJ1-1 | few | - | TRBV6-5
CASSQVEGWDQPQHF | TGCGCCAGCAGCCAAGTGGAGGGGTGGGATCAGCCCCAGCATTTT | TRBJ1-5 | - | - | TRBV4-1
CSVGDRVNTEAFF | TGCAGCGTGGGGGACAGGGTGAACACTGAAGCTTTCTTT | TRBJ1-1 | - | TRBD1 | TRBV29-1
CASSLSSGDPLNTEAFF | TGTGCCAGCAGTTTGTCGAGCGGGGACCCCCTGAACACTGAAGCTTTCTTT | TRBJ1-1 | - | - | TRBV27